This is a list of T cell receptor beta chains from one sample in a study of T cells in Graves' hyperthyroidism and ophthalmopathy. TCRdb re-derived calls from the multiplex PCR reads in MiXCR, one entry per CDR3 protein. There are 250,000 to 300,000 distinct CDR3 sequences in the sample; roughly 13% occur only once, and roughly 7.9% lies in the top ten. Sequencing was carried out using blood. These TCRs come from a woman in her thirties or forties with Graves' hyperthyroidism. Each CDR3 is given with its conserved first and last residue. The D gene is left open where the match is weak. A clone size is listed for some rows: how often the clone was seen (once, few, many), or a class if it is expanded.

TRBJ1-1 many NA TRBV14 CASSQSGWNTEAFF TGTGCCAGCAGCCAGTCAGGGTGGAACACTGAAGCTTTCTTT
TRBJ2-5 NA NA TRBV7-2 CASSLVAGRPLQEPQYF TGTGCCAGCAGCTTAGTAGCCGGGAGACCTCTCCAAGAGCCCCAGTACTTC
TRBJ2-5 few NA TRBV19 CASSISMGVGETQYF TGTGCCAGTAGTATTAGTATGGGGGTAGGAGAGACCCAGTACTTC
TRBJ2-2 NA NA TRBV20-1 CSAIRNTGELFF TGCAGTGCTATCAGGAACACCGGGGAGCTGTTTTTT
TRBJ1-3 few NA TRBV20-1 CSAGTDGNTIYF TGCAGTGCTGGGACGGATGGAAACACCATATATTTT
TRBJ1-3 few NA TRBV28 CASTPLPGPKGGNTIYF TGTGCCAGCACCCCTCTCCCCGGGCCGAAGGGCGGAAACACCATATATTTT
TRBJ1-1 many NA TRBV7-9 CASSYEMNTEAFF TGTGCCAGCAGCTACGAGATGAACACTGAAGCTTTCTTT
TRBJ2-5 many NA TRBV13 CASSFSGTQYF TGTGCCAGCAGCTTCTCGGGGACCCAGTACTTC
TRBJ1-2 many TRBD1 TRBV20-1 CSASGQQNYGYTF TGCAGTGCTTCGGGACAGCAGAACTATGGCTACACCTTC
TRBJ1-1 many NA TRBV6-1 CASKSPENTEAFF TGTGCCAGCAAGTCTCCAGAGAACACTGAAGCTTTCTTT
TRBJ2-7 many TRBD1 TRBV15 CATSRGGQVGDREQYF TGTGCCACCAGCAGAGGAGGACAGGTGGGGGATCGCGAGCAGTACTTC
TRBJ1-3 many NA TRBV2 CASSLQGNRAIYF TGTGCCAGCAGTCTACAGGGAAATCGGGCCATATATTTT
TRBJ2-5 many TRBD2 TRBV3-1 CASSQEVAGRETQYF TGTGCCAGCAGCCAAGAAGTAGCGGGAAGGGAGACCCAGTACTTC
TRBJ1-4 many NA TRBV7-9 CASSSTPKGEKLFF TGTGCCAGCAGCTCGACTCCCAAGGGGGAAAAACTGTTTTTT
TRBJ1-4 many NA TRBV12-3/TRBV12-4 CASSGTYSEKLFF TGTGCCAGCAGTGGGACTTATAGCGAAAAACTGTTTTTT
TRBJ2-3 NA NA TRBV18 CASSPPLATDTQYF TGTGCCAGCTCACCCCCCCTTGCCACAGATACGCAGTATTTT